The sequence of this T cell receptor beta chain was determined in a study of metastatic and nonmetastatic thyroid tumors. As for the study in general: Repertoires from blood and tumor or nodule tissue of malignant and benign thyroid patients were compared. Whole-study results and caveats: Reportedly, malignant thyroid tumors had significantly higher TCR beta diversity than benign nodules, in blood and tumor.

Treatment of any kind had been given to no patient before thyroid surgery. This clone appeared many times. Its cognate antigen is unknown. TCRdb re-analyzed the PCR reads using MiXCR. The profile covers around 6,100 clones, with around 32% appearing a single time and under 55% taken by the ten largest. This TCR derives from a female donor with papillary thyroid cancer or a benign thyroid nodule (not recorded which). Some clones in this sample may be carry-over from other donors' samples. The sequenced material came from adjacent normal tissue.

CDR3 in DNA: TGTGCCAGCAGTCGTAACAGGGACAGGGTGGCAGATACGCAGTATTTT. Translating gives CASSRNRDRVADTQYF. The chain uses TRBV6-1 and TRBJ2-3; 9 bases align to TRBD1. Germline V gene sequence: CDR1 MNHNS, CDR2 SASEGT. The V gene end was trimmed by 5 bases and the J gene end by 4 bases; junction bases not matched to a gene: 10. CDR3 length equals 16 residues.